Listed here are 7 T cell receptor beta chains from one sample, sequenced in a study of PD-L1 blockade in urothelial cancer. Produced via immunoSEQ multiplex PCR; TCRdb's table is partial and in-frame only. The data hold about 83,000 clones, with around 90% observed a single time. Sequences were derived from PBMCs, sampled around atezolizumab (anti-PD-L1) treatment. The receptor set was obtained from an older woman with urothelial cancer.

The chain joins TRBV2 to TRBJ2-5; D ambiguous. Trimming cost V 5 bases and J 4 bases, with 11 bases left between them. The length of the CDR3 is 13 residues. Germline CDR1 and CDR2: SNHLY and FYNNEI. The CDR3 DNA reads as TGTGCCAGCAGTACCACAGTCCCAGAGACCCAGTACTTC. This gives the protein CASSTTVPETQYF.

The chain uses TRBV29-1 and TRBJ2-1; TRBD1 is a possible D gene (6 bases). The CDR3 length is 13 residues. Trimming pared 3 bases from V and 7 bases from J, leaving 13 bases between. The germline V gene has CDR1 SQVTM and CDR2 ANQGSEA. CDR3 coding DNA: TGCAGCGTTGAGTTCAGGGGTGGTAATGAGCAGTTCTTC. Residues: CSVEFRGGNEQFF.

The V call is TRBV5-4, the J call TRBJ2-7; TRBD1 might be the D (5 bases). V was pared by 3 bases and J by 4 bases, with 14 bases between. The CDR3 loop spans 14 amino acids. CDR1 is SGHNT, CDR2 YYREEE, per germline (reference sequence). In DNA, the CDR3 is TGTGCCAGCAGCTCGGGCCAGGGCCTTTACGAGCAGTACTTC. Translated: CASSSGQGLYEQYF.

This clone was observed a handful of times. The chain has TRBV19 and TRBJ1-2; 12 nucleotides line up with TRBD1. CDR1 LNHDA and CDR2 SQIVND come from the germline V gene (reference sequence). V gave up 3 bases and J gave up 7 bases; unmatched junction bases: 9. CDR3 length equals 16 residues. The CDR3 protein is CASSIRRGQGARGYTF. In DNA, the CDR3 is TGTGCCAGTAGTATCCGACGGGGACAGGGGGCTCGTGGCTACACCTTC.

V and J are TRBV6-5 and TRBJ1-2, with D possibly being TRBD1 (6 bases). Looked up from germline, CDR1 is MNHEY and CDR2 is SVGAGI. Deletions cut 2 bases from V and 8 bases from J, with 15 bases between. The CDR3 totals 14 residues. For the CDR3, the DNA is TGTGCCAGCAGTTACACGGGGGGCCAGAGGGGCTACACCTTC. Amino acids: CASSYTGGQRGYTF.

In DNA form, the CDR3 reads TGTGCCAGCAGTTCGGACATGAGGAATGAAAAACTGTTTTTT. Amino acids: CASSSDMRNEKLFF. The gene calls are TRBV28 and TRBJ1-4; a weak D match, TRBD1 (5 bases). Trimming removed 4 bases at V and 5 bases at J, with 11 bases between. Germline assignment: CDR1 MDHEN and CDR2 SYDVKM. The CDR3 runs 14 residues.

This clone was picked up one time. The chain joins TRBV28 to TRBJ2-7; 8 bases map to TRBD2. Germline values: CDR1 MDHEN, CDR2 SYDVKM. The CDR3 runs 16 residues. V dropped 4 bases and J dropped 0; count of bases not matched to a gene: 8. DNA for the CDR3: TGTGCCAGCAGTTCCCCACGGACTAGCTCCTCCTACGAGCAGTACTTC. Its protein product is CASSSPRTSSSYEQYF.